This passage covers 30 T cell receptor beta chains from one sample sequenced in a study of T cell repertoires in cytomegalovirus infection. TCRdb redid the calling of the reads with MiXCR, one entry per CDR3 protein. Among 400,000 to 550,000 distinct CDR3 sequences, roughly 10% were seen once, and the ten largest hold 10% to 13%. The material sequenced was PBMCs. The receptor source for this set is a human donor in good health (CMV status not recorded). Some clones in this sample may be carry-over from other donors' samples.

There are many counts of this clonotype. The rearrangement joins TRBV19 to TRBJ1-6, with TRBD1 identical over 7 bases. The V segment lost 3 bases and the J segment 11 bases; nucleotides outside the gene matches: 7. The CDR3 loop spans 14 amino acids. Germline V lookup: CDR1 LNHDA, CDR2 SQIVND (reference sequence). The CDR3, as DNA: TGTGCCAGTAGTATCCGACAGGGCTTTACACCCCTCCACTTT. Its translation is CASSIRQGFTPLHF. The entire variable domain, with the rest obtained from reference TRBV19 and TRBJ1-6, is as follows: DGGITQSPKYLFRKEGQNVTLSCEQNLNHDAMYWYRQDPGQGLRLIYYSQIVNDFQKGDIAEGYSVSREKKESFPLTVTSAQKNPTAFYLCASSIRQGFTPLHFGNGTRLTVT.

This clonotype was seen at least ten times. This rearrangement joins TRBV7-2 to TRBJ2-1; tentative D call: TRBD1 (6 bases). V was shortened by 3 bases and J by 0 bases, with 9 bases between the two germline ends. The CDR3 contains 15 residues. CDR1 is SGHTA and CDR2 is FQGNSA in the germline V gene. The CDR3 protein is CASSFTGNSYNEQFF. The CDR3 DNA is TGTGCCAGCAGCTTCACAGGGAACTCCTACAATGAGCAGTTCTTC.

This clonotype has a handful of counts. The chain uses TRBV5-4 and TRBJ2-5; D remains ambiguous. V was cut by 2 bases and J by 2 bases, with 16 bases left in between. Germline CDR1 reads SGHNT; CDR2 reads YYREEE (reference sequence). The CDR3 is 16 residues long. Here the CDR3 DNA reads TGTGCCAGCAGCTTTGGACGGCGTAAACTTCAAGAGACCCAGTACTTC. It is translated as CASSFGRRKLQETQYF.

There are many counts of this clonotype. CDR3 bases: TGTGCCAGCAGTTCCGGGACGATTGGCTACACCTTC. It codes for CASSSGTIGYTF. This chain uses TRBV6-1 with TRBJ1-2, with D perhaps matching TRBD1 (5 bases). The CDR3 covers 12 residues. V was pared by 5 bases and J by 7 bases, with 11 bases between. Germline CDR1 is MNHNS and CDR2 is SASEGT.

This clonotype was seen at least ten times. The chain couples TRBV11-3 to TRBJ2-1; maybe TRBD1 (5 bases). This CDR3 contains 15 residues. The germline V gene encodes CDR1 SGHNT and CDR2 YENEEA. V shed 2 bases and J shed 8 bases, with 16 bases lying between them. The DNA for the CDR3 is TGTGCCAGCAGCTTATATTCCAGGGATGTAGATGAGCAGTTCTTC. This codes for CASSLYSRDVDEQFF.

This clonotype occurred many times. J is TRBJ2-2 and V is TRBV7-8; D is uncertain. Germline lookup yields CDR1 SGHVS and CDR2 FQNEAQ. The CDR3 is 15 residues long. Trimming cost V 0 bases and J 2 bases, with 7 bases left between them. In DNA form, the CDR3 reads TGTGCCAGCAGCTTAGCACGGGTCAACACCGGGGAGCTGTTTTTT. Encoded protein: CASSLARVNTGELFF.

This clonotype came up many times. The V and J genes are TRBV7-8 and TRBJ2-1; perhaps TRBD1 as D (6 bases). The V gene lost 0 bases and the J gene lost 5 bases, with 20 bases spanning the gap. Germline loops: CDR1 SGHVS, CDR2 FQNEAQ. This CDR3 region has 18 residues. Here the CDR3 reads CASSLARSRGQTNNEQFF. In DNA, the CDR3 is TGTGCCAGCAGCTTAGCGCGAAGCCGAGGACAGACAAACAATGAGCAGTTCTTC.

V gene TRBV20-1 combines with J gene TRBJ2-3, with 8 bases that match TRBD1. Germline CDR1 DFQATT, CDR2 SNEGSKA (reference sequence). The V gene end was trimmed by 3 bases and the J gene end by 5 bases; junction bases not matched to a gene: 4. The CDR3 contains 13 residues. CDR3 sequence: CSARRTGKDTQYF. Written as DNA, the CDR3 is TGCAGTGCTAGGCGGACAGGGAAAGATACGCAGTATTTT.

Remarks on this clonotype: The junction differs from germline at one of its ends, possibly a read error. This chain joins TRBV5-5 and TRBJ1-1; 10 bases are a match to TRBD1. Germline V lookup: CDR1 SGHKS, CDR2 YYEKEE (reference sequence). The CDR3 length is 15 residues. The CDR3 nucleotides are TGTGCCAGCAGCTGGGGACAGGGGATGGCCACTGAAGCTCTCTTT. Amino acids: CASSWGQGMATEALF.

This clonotype appeared a few times. The chain is built from TRBV3-1 and TRBJ2-4; D call uncertain. Germline V gives CDR1 LGHDT, CDR2 YNNKEL (reference sequence). Trimming left V 0 bases short and J 6 bases short, with 6 bases between. This CDR3 spans 13 amino acids. Here the CDR3 DNA reads TGTGCCAGCAGCCAAGATCTCCTAAACATTCAGTACTTC. Residues: CASSQDLLNIQYF. The full variable domain, in which reference TRBV3-1 and TRBJ2-4 provide the parts outside the CDR3, is DTAVSQTPKYLVTQMGNDKSIKCEQNLGHDTMYWYKQDSKKFLKIMFSYNNKELIINETVPNRFSPKSPDKAHLNLHINSLELGDSAVYFCASSQDLLNIQYFGAGTRLSVL.

This clonotype has more than one count but fewer than ten. The chain combines TRBV18 with TRBJ2-7; maybe TRBD1 (7 bases). The CDR3 sequence is 15 residues long. Germline V gives CDR1 KGHSH, CDR2 LQKENI. V was clipped by 5 bases and J by 5 bases, with 19 bases between them. DNA for the CDR3: TGTGCCAGCTCAGAAATGGCAGGGGGGATGGACGAGCAGTACTTC. Translated: CASSEMAGGMDEQYF.

This clonotype showed up many times. The rearrangement uses TRBV6-1 and TRBJ1-5; weak D call: TRBD1 (5 bases). The V gene lost 7 bases and the J gene lost 7 bases, with 14 bases spanning the gap. Germline loops: CDR1 MNHNS, CDR2 SASEGT. There are 13 residues in the CDR3. The CDR3 coding sequence is TGTGCCAGCACAGGGTCGGCAGGGCAGCCCCAGCATTTT. Translating it yields CASTGSAGQPQHF.

The genes are TRBV19 and TRBJ1-6, with a tentative D call TRBD1 (6 bases). V was shortened by 5 bases and J by 10 bases, with 18 bases between the two germline ends. CDR3 size: 15 residues. In germline, CDR1 is LNHDA, CDR2 SQIVND (reference sequence). CDR3 residues: CASSPPSKGESPLHF. CDR3 DNA sequence: TGTGCCAGTAGTCCACCGTCTAAGGGGGAATCACCCCTCCACTTT.

This clonotype was detected many times. The chain links TRBV12-3 or TRBV12-4 to TRBJ2-2; 11 nucleotides align to TRBD2. This CDR3 is built from 16 residues. Trimming at V came to 6 bases and at J to 3 bases, leaving 6 bases not matched to a gene. CDR3 coding DNA: TGTGCCAGCAGCCCAGGACTAGCGGGCTACACCGGGGAGCTGTTTTTT. Protein product: CASSPGLAGYTGELFF.

Points on this clonotype: A much larger clone lies a single base off, so this may be a read error. The chain combines TRBV18 with TRBJ2-1; TRBD1 or TRBD2 may be the D gene (5 bases each). This CDR3 region has 16 residues. V dropped 0 bases and J dropped 6 bases, with 15 bases sitting between them. Germline V gene data show CDR1 as KGHSH and CDR2 as LQKENI. CDR3 DNA: TGTGCCAGCTCACCACCAGGAAGGGGACGGGGCAATGAGCAGTTCTTC. This translates into CASSPPGRGRGNEQFF. Filled out from reference TRBV18 and TRBJ2-1, the complete variable domain reads NAGVMQNPRHLVRRRGQEARLRCSPMKGHSHVYWYRQLPEEGLKFMVYLQKENIIDESGMPKERFSAEFPKEGPSILRIQQVVRGDSAAYFCASSPPGRGRGNEQFFGPGTRLTVL.

The V and J genes are TRBV24-1 and TRBJ2-7; D is unresolved. V lost 4 bases and J 5 bases, leaving 8 bases between the germline ends. The CDR3 is 12 amino acids. Germline V gives CDR1 KGHDR, CDR2 SFDVKD. The DNA for the CDR3 is TGTGCCACCAGTGACCTGACGGACGAGCAGTACTTC. It encodes CATSDLTDEQYF.

This clonotype was recorded many times. V usage is TRBV7-3 and J usage is TRBJ1-1; no clear D. CDR1 and CDR2 from the germline V gene are SGHTA and FQGTGA. V lost 0 bases, J lost 7 bases, and 9 bases lay in between. The CDR3 consists of 13 residues. The CDR3 DNA follows: TGTGCCAGCAGCTTAACGGGTAAGAGTGAAGCTTTCTTT. Protein sequence: CASSLTGKSEAFF.

In its sample, this clonotype was seen a few times. This rearrangement joins TRBV9 to TRBJ2-3; 10 bases agree with TRBD2. V gave up 5 bases and J gave up 3 bases; unmatched junction bases: 6. The germline V gene has CDR1 SGDLS and CDR2 YYNGEE. The CDR3 extends over 15 amino acids. The CDR3 DNA is TGTGCCAGCAGTGTGGGACTAGCGAGAACAGATACGCAGTATTTT. Its translation: CASSVGLARTDTQYF.

The chain employs TRBV11-3 and TRBJ2-3, with 9 bases matching TRBD2. The CDR3 sequence is 15 residues long. Germline V lookup: CDR1 SGHNT, CDR2 YENEEA. After removal of 8 bases from V and 2 bases from J, the junction contained 8 bases not matched to a gene. CDR3 nucleotide sequence: TGTGCCAGCTCATGGACTAGCGAGGCCACAGATACGCAGTATTTT. Translation: CASSWTSEATDTQYF.

This clonotype has ten or more counts. The chain uses TRBV9 and TRBJ2-1; D gene ambiguous. V lost 4 bases to trimming and J lost 0 bases, with 14 bases between them. The CDR3 extends over 16 amino acids. Germline assignment: CDR1 SGDLS and CDR2 YYNGEE. The CDR3 DNA reads as TGTGCCAGCAGCCCCTTAAAGGGCCCCTCCTACAATGAGCAGTTCTTC. Translating gives CASSPLKGPSYNEQFF.

The sample holds many counts of this clonotype. The rearrangement uses TRBV10-3 and TRBJ1-6; D is ambiguous. The CDR3 is made up of 12 amino acids. Germline assignment: CDR1 ENHRY and CDR2 SYGVKD. The V end lost 2 bases, the J end lost 9 bases, and 5 bases lay between the germline ends. The CDR3 sequence: CAISEASSPLHF. DNA of the CDR3: TGTGCCATCAGTGAGGCATCTTCACCCCTCCACTTT.

This clonotype was counted at least ten times. V gene TRBV7-2 combines with J gene TRBJ2-1, with 8 bases fitting TRBD1. The germline CDR1 and CDR2 sequences are SGHTA and FQGNSA. The V gene end was trimmed by 7 bases and the J gene end by 9 bases; junction bases not matched to a gene: 11. The length of the CDR3 is 14 residues. The CDR3, as DNA: TGTGCCAGCACCATAATGCAGGGGGCGCCTGAGCAGTTCTTC. Residues: CASTIMQGAPEQFF.

This clonotype has ten or more counts. The V call is TRBV14, the J call TRBJ2-1; no clear D gene. CDR1 and CDR2 (germline): SGHDN, FVKESK. The CDR3 extends over 16 amino acids. V was shortened by 0 bases and J by 2 bases, with 11 bases between the two germline ends. The CDR3 region is CASSQDQLGPYNEQFF. Here the CDR3 DNA reads TGTGCCAGCAGCCAAGATCAGTTGGGCCCCTACAATGAGCAGTTCTTC.

This clonotype was seen ten or more times. This chain uses TRBV4-1 with TRBJ2-1; 9 nucleotides agree with TRBD1. This CDR3 contains 17 residues. Looked up from germline, CDR1 is MGHRA and CDR2 is YSYEKL. The J segment lost 2 bases and the V segment lost 4 bases, leaving 9 bases of the junction unmatched. CDR3 coding DNA: TGCGCCAGCAGCCCTCACGCGGGACAGGGTACCTACAATGAGCAGTTCTTC. This gives the protein CASSPHAGQGTYNEQFF.

This clonotype appeared a few times. This chain joins TRBV10-3 and TRBJ1-2, with a tentative D call TRBD1 (5 bases). The CDR3 contains 15 residues. V gave up 0 bases and J gave up 9 bases, with 17 bases separating them. The germline CDR1 and CDR2 sequences are ENHRY and SYGVKD. Written as DNA, the CDR3 is TGTGCCATCAGTGAGTCAGGGGCCGGACGTTCGCGCTACACCTTC. Translating it yields CAISESGAGRSRYTF.

In its sample, this clonotype was seen a few times. The chain links TRBV6-6 to TRBJ2-7; D perhaps matches TRBD1 (6 bases). Germline CDR1 MNHNY, CDR2 SVGAGI (reference sequence). The V end was cut by 6 bases, the J end by 0 bases, with 12 bases between. The CDR3 has 14 amino acids. This CDR3 is CASRAHRDSYEQYF. The CDR3 region has the DNA TGTGCCAGCAGGGCCCACAGGGACTCCTACGAGCAGTACTTC.

This clonotype has at least ten counts. CDR3 DNA sequence: TGTGCCAGCAGCCCTACCCCGCGGACAGGGAAGCCAACTGAAGCTTTCTTT. Its protein product is CASSPTPRTGKPTEAFF. This chain uses TRBV7-3 with TRBJ1-1; TRBD1 matches 8 bases. CDR1 is SGHTA and CDR2 is FQGTGA in the germline V gene. This CDR3 spans 17 amino acids. The trim removed 5 bases at V and 5 bases at J, leaving 16 bases unmatched.

This clonotype showed up many times. V and J are TRBV23-1 and TRBJ2-4, with 8 nucleotides matching TRBD1. TRBV23-1 is recorded as an ORF, its role being uncertain. The CDR3 covers 17 residues. The V and J ends lost 3 bases and 0 bases, in that order; junction bases with no gene match: 7. The CDR3: CASSHLDRAEAKNIQYF. CDR3 nucleotides: TGCGCCAGCAGTCATCTGGACAGGGCGGAAGCCAAAAACATTCAGTACTTC.

This clonotype was counted ten times or more. The chain recombines TRBV19 with TRBJ2-2; 9 nucleotides match TRBD2. There are 17 residues in the CDR3. Germline CDR1 is LNHDA and CDR2 is SQIVND (reference sequence). V lost 5 bases and J lost 3; bases outside the gene matches: 10. The CDR3 reads CASSFLQTSGHTGELFF. In DNA, the CDR3 is TGTGCCAGTAGTTTCCTCCAGACTAGCGGACACACCGGGGAGCTGTTTTTT. The full variable domain, its missing parts supplied by reference TRBV19 and TRBJ2-2, is DGGITQSPKYLFRKEGQNVTLSCEQNLNHDAMYWYRQDPGQGLRLIYYSQIVNDFQKGDIAEGYSVSREKKESFPLTVTSAQKNPTAFYLCASSFLQTSGHTGELFFGEGSRLTVL.

This clonotype has ten or more counts. The rearrangement links TRBV7-2 to TRBJ2-3, with 12 positions matching TRBD2. The CDR3 covers 16 residues. Germline values: CDR1 SGHTA, CDR2 FQGNSA. V gave up 3 bases and J gave up 6 bases; unmatched junction bases: 7. CDR3 sequence: CASSFRTSGTWDTQYF. The CDR3 nucleotides are TGTGCCAGCAGCTTTCGGACTAGCGGGACGTGGGATACGCAGTATTTT.